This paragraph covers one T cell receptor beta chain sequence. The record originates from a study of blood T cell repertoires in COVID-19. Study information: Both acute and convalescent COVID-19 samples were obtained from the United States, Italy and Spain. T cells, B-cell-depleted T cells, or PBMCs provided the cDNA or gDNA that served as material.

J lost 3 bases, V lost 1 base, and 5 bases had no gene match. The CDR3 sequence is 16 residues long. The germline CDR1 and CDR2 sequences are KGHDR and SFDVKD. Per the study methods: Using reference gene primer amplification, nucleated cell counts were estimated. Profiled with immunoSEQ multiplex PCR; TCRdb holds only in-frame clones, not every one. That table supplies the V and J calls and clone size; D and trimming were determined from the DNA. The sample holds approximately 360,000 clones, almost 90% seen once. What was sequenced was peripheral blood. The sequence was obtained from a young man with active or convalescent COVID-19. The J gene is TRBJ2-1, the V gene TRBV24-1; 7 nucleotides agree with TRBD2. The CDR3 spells CATSDLPTSSYNEQFF. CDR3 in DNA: TGTGCCACCAGTGATTTACCGACTAGCAGCTACAATGAGCAGTTCTTC.